One and the same sample provided the 15 T cell receptor beta chains below, sequenced in a study of blood T cell repertoires in COVID-19. The table came from immunoSEQ multiplex PCR; TCRdb's copy has only in-frame clones and leaves some out. This sample has 100,000 to 150,000 clones, with about 80% found just once. Specimen: peripheral blood. Receptor source: a man in his 60s with acute or convalescent COVID-19.

This chain uses TRBV27 with TRBJ2-5; D call uncertain. This CDR3 region has 15 residues. V was clipped by 5 bases and J by 1 base, with 14 bases between them. Germline assignment: CDR1 MNHEY and CDR2 SMNVEV (reference sequence). CDR3 protein: CASSLLGWSQETQYF. CDR3 DNA sequence: TGTGCCAGCAGTCTTTTGGGCTGGTCCCAAGAGACCCAGTACTTC.

CDR3 sequence reads: CASSRAGTSGQNEQFF. The CDR3 bases are TGTGCCAGCAGCAGAGCCGGGACTAGCGGGCAAAATGAGCAGTTCTTC. V is TRBV21-1 and J is TRBJ2-1; TRBD2, as called in the table, went unchecked against the DNA. TRBV21-1 constitutes a pseudogene. This CDR3 comprises 16 residues.

This chain links TRBV6-6 with TRBJ2-2; D may be TRBD1 (6 bases). This CDR3 spans 14 amino acids. CDR1 and CDR2 from the germline V gene are MNHNY and SVGAGI (reference sequence). Between the trimmed V and J ends, which lost 6 bases and 3 bases, there was a span of 11 bases. The CDR3 protein is CASRQGHDTGELFF. CDR3 DNA sequence: TGTGCCAGCAGACAGGGACATGACACCGGGGAGCTGTTTTTT.

This rearrangement joins TRBV28 to TRBJ2-6; D is uncertain. This CDR3 has 16 amino acids. CDR1 MDHEN and CDR2 SYDVKM come from the germline V gene. V lost 6 bases and J lost 3, with 15 bases in between. CDR3 DNA sequence: TGTGCCAGCAGCTCACCTGCGGTCTTTGGGGCCAACGTCCTGACTTTC. This codes for CASSSPAVFGANVLTF.

V is TRBV2 and J is TRBJ1-1; D is possibly TRBD1 (5 bases). The CDR3 totals 13 residues. Germline V gene sequence: CDR1 SNHLY, CDR2 FYNNEI. Trimming stripped 5 bases from V and 3 bases from J, with 10 bases between. CDR3 amino acids: CASSKQVDTEAFF. CDR3 DNA: TGTGCCAGCAGTAAACAGGTAGACACTGAAGCTTTCTTT.

The chain carries TRBV24-1 and TRBJ2-7; tentative D call: TRBD2 (7 bases). The V gene lost 2 bases and the J gene lost 1 base, with 17 bases spanning the gap. Germline V gene data show CDR1 as KGHDR and CDR2 as SFDVKD. CDR3 length equals 17 residues. This chain's CDR3 is CATSDSLGGEQSYEQYF. CDR3 sequence (DNA): TGTGCCACCAGTGATTCCTTAGGGGGGGAACAATCCTACGAGCAGTACTTC.

This chain uses TRBV18 with TRBJ2-7; perhaps TRBD1 as D (5 bases). Trimming cost V 3 bases and J 2 bases, with 11 bases left between them. There are 14 residues in the CDR3. CDR1 and CDR2 (germline): KGHSH, LQKENI. The CDR3 is CASSPSRATYEQYF. The CDR3 DNA follows: TGTGCCAGCTCACCGTCCAGGGCCACCTACGAGCAGTACTTC. Filled out from reference TRBV18 and TRBJ2-7, the complete variable domain reads NAGVMQNPRHLVRRRGQEARLRCSPMKGHSHVYWYRQLPEEGLKFMVYLQKENIIDESGMPKERFSAEFPKEGPSILRIQQVVRGDSAAYFCASSPSRATYEQYFGPGTRLTVT.

V is TRBV2 and J is TRBJ2-7; 9 bases map to TRBD1. Germline V lookup: CDR1 SNHLY, CDR2 FYNNEI. V lost 4 bases to trimming and J lost 6 bases; unmatched junction nucleotides: 4. This CDR3 has 13 residues. The CDR3 sequence: CASSADRGFEQYF. The CDR3 DNA is TGTGCCAGCAGTGCGGACAGGGGATTCGAGCAGTACTTC.

The chain is built from TRBV6-5 and TRBJ2-5, with D uncertain. Germline CDR1 reads MNHEY; CDR2 reads SVGAGI. This CDR3 comprises 11 residues. With 5 bases removed from V and 2 bases from J, the gap between germline ends came to 3 bases. The CDR3 region has the DNA TGTGCCAGCAGTCTACAAGAGACCCAGTACTTC. Translated: CASSLQETQYF.

J is TRBJ2-1 and V is TRBV7-2, with 8 bases fitting TRBD1. J was trimmed by 7 bases and V by 6 bases; bases with no gene match: 11. CDR1 SGHTA and CDR2 FQGNSA come from the germline V gene. The CDR3 totals 15 residues. The CDR3 region has the DNA TGTGCCAGCAGGCTGACTCAGGGGGCGCGGAATGAGCAGTTCTTC. Its protein is CASRLTQGARNEQFF.

This chain connects TRBV18 to TRBJ1-1, with D perhaps TRBD1 (6 bases). This CDR3 spans 14 amino acids. Trimming removed 3 bases at V and 7 bases at J, with 15 bases between. Germline CDR1 KGHSH, CDR2 LQKENI. The CDR3 region is CASSPGTLRGEAFF. The CDR3 DNA follows: TGTGCCAGCTCACCGGGGACCCTCAGGGGTGAAGCTTTCTTT.

The genes are TRBV30 and TRBJ1-2, with 7 positions matching TRBD1. J gave up 2 bases and V 7 bases, and 7 bases lay outside the gene matches. The length of the CDR3 is 13 residues. CDR1 and CDR2 (germline): GTSNPN, SVGIG (reference sequence). The chain's CDR3 is CALGQAGNYGYTF. CDR3 nucleotides: TGTGCCTTAGGACAGGCGGGGAACTATGGCTACACCTTC.

The CDR3 here is CASSALLAGAMNEQFF. The CDR3 DNA is TGTGCCAGCAGCGCCCTACTAGCGGGAGCAATGAATGAGCAGTTCTTC. The chain is built from TRBV9 and TRBJ2-1; 11 nucleotides match TRBD2. The CDR3 length is 16 residues. Germline V gene lookup returns CDR1 SGDLS and CDR2 YYNGEE. Trimming at V came to 3 bases and at J to 7 bases, leaving 9 bases not matched to a gene.

J is TRBJ2-2 and V is TRBV9; maybe TRBD2 (5 bases). Germline-derived CDR1 and CDR2 are SGDLS and YYNGEE. This CDR3 has 15 residues. V lost 2 bases and J lost 0, with 8 bases in between. The CDR3 DNA follows: TGTGCCAGCAGCGTCGGACTGCCGAACACCGGGGAGCTGTTTTTT. Its translation is CASSVGLPNTGELFF.

V is TRBV19 and J is TRBJ2-2; 9 bases line up with TRBD1. CDR3 length: 15 amino acids. V shed 7 bases, J shed 6 bases, and the junction held 9 bases outside the gene matches. Germline lookup yields CDR1 LNHDA and CDR2 SQIVND (reference sequence). CDR3 residues: CASMFGTGISGELFF. The CDR3 DNA reads TGTGCCAGTATGTTCGGGACAGGGATTTCCGGGGAGCTGTTTTTT.